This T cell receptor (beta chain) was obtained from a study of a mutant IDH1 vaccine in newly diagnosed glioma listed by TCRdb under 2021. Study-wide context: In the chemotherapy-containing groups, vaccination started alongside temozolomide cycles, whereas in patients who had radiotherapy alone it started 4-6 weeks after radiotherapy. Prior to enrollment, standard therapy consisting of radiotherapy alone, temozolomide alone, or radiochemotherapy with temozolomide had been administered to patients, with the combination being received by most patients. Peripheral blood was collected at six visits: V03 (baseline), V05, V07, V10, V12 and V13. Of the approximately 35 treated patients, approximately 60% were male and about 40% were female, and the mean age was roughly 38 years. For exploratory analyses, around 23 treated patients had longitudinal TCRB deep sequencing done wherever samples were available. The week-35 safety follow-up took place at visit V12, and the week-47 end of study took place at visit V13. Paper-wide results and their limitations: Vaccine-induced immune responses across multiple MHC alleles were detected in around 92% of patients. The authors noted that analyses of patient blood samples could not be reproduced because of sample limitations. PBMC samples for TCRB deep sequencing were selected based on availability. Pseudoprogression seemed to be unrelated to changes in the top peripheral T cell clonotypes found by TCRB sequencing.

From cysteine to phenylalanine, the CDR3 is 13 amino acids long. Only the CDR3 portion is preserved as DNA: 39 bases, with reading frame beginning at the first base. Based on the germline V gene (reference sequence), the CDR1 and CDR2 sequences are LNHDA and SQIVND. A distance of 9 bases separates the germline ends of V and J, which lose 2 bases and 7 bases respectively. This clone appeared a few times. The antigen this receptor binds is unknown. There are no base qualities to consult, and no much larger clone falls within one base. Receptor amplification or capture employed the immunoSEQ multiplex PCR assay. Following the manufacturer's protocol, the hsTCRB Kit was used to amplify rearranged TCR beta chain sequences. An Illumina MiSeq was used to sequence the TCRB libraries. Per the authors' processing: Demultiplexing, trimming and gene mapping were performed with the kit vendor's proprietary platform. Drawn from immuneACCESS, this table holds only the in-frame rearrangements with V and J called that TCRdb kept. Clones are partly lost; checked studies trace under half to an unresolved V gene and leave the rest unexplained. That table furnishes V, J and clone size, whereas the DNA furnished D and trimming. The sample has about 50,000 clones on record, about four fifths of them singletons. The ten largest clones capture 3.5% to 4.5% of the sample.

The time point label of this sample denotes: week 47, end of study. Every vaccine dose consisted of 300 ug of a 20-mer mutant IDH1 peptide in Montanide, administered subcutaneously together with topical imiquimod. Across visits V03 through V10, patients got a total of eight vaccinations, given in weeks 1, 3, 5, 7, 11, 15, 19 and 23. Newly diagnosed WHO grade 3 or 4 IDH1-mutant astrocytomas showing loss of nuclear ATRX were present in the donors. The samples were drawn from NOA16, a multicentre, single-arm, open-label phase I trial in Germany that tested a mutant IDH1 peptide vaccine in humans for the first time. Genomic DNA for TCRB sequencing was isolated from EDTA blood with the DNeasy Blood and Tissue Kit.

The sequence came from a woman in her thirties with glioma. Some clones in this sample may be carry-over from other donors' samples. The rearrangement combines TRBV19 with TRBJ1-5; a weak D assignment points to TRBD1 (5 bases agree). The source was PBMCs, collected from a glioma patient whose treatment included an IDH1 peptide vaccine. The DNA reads TGTGCCAGTAGTATACGGGGGGAGCAGCCCCAGCATTTT. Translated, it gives CASSIRGEQPQHF. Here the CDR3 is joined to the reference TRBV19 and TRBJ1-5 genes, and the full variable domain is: DGGITQSPKYLFRKEGQNVTLSCEQNLNHDAMYWYRQDPGQGLRLIYYSQIVNDFQKGDIAEGYSVSREKKESFPLTVTSAQKNPTAFYLCASSIRGEQPQHFGDGTRLSIL.